The rows below give T cell receptor beta chains drawn from one sample of a study of shared clonotypes between healthy human individuals. Only in-frame clones appear in the TCRdb table, and some are missing; sequencing was by immunoSEQ multiplex PCR. Of approximately 940,000 clones listed, 76% are singletons. Source material: memory CD4+ T cells sorted from blood. These receptors all stem from a man between 18 and 35 years old in good health. CDR3s include the opening cysteine and the closing phenylalanine or tryptophan. A D gene is named only where the DNA matches it firmly. Clone size, where shown, is once, few, many, or a class for clones that have expanded.

j_gene,v_gene,d_gene,abundance,CDR3aa
TRBJ1-2,TRBV18,.,few,CASSPTAQVGNGYTF
TRBJ2-7,TRBV5-1,.,.,CASSLVSSSAEQYF
TRBJ1-6,TRBV5-1,.,.,CASSPTTGSNSPLHF
TRBJ2-7,TRBV28,TRBD1,once,CASSPVGQVFYEQYF
TRBJ2-3,TRBV4-2,TRBD2,.,CASSQVTSGGAADTQYF
TRBJ1-5,TRBV30,.,.,CACNRDIDQPQHF
TRBJ2-1,TRBV5-1,.,.,CASSLSSENEQFF
TRBJ1-5,TRBV5-1,.,.,CASRPGAEHSNQPQHF
TRBJ2-7,TRBV7-8,.,once,CASSLGFKEEQYF
TRBJ1-1,TRBV4-2,.,.,CASSQEGRETEAFF
TRBJ2-7,TRBV7-2,.,.,CASSLYKQTYEQYF
TRBJ2-7,TRBV6-1,TRBD1,.,CASTTGAIGTYEQYF
TRBJ2-7,TRBV10-3,.,.,CAISESTQAGYEQYF
TRBJ1-1,TRBV2,TRBD1,few,CATTTGTEAFF
TRBJ2-2,TRBV6-4,TRBD2,.,CASSVPRGGGTGELFF
TRBJ2-7,TRBV6-1,.,once,CASSAPPVSSYEQYF
TRBJ1-1,TRBV10-3,.,.,CAISESGAEAFF
TRBJ2-7,TRBV4-2,.,.,CASSQDYEQYF
TRBJ2-7,TRBV7-9,TRBD2,.,CASSLMAGARYEQYF
TRBJ1-1,TRBV5-6,TRBD1,.,CASSLRTGGAFF
TRBJ1-3,TRBV30,TRBD1,.,CAWGPGTAGNTIYF
TRBJ2-5,TRBV6-6,TRBD1,once,CASSYQDRGYQETQYF
TRBJ2-2,TRBV11-1,.,.,CASRPMQGDTGELFF